This TCR beta chain is drawn from a study of shared clonotypes between healthy human individuals. The table came from immunoSEQ multiplex PCR; TCRdb's copy has only in-frame clones and leaves some out. The sample yields some 2,400,000 clones, roughly 95% seen once. The germline V gene encodes CDR1 SGHNT and CDR2 YYREEE (reference sequence). The CDR3 runs 14 residues. Trimming took 8 bases from V and 5 from J; bases not matched to a gene: 8. The receptor was derived from a man aged 18 to 29 in good health. V and J are TRBV5-4 and TRBJ2-1, with 9 bases lining up with TRBD2. Sequencing was performed on naive CD4+ T cells sorted from blood. The subset here: CD45RA+ positively selected. CDR3: CASAPGLADNEQFF. The CDR3, as DNA: TGTGCCAGTGCACCGGGACTAGCCGACAATGAGCAGTTCTTC.